Following are 20 T cell receptor beta chains from one sample sequenced in a study of control samples from healthy donors and cancer patients. Assay used: immunoSEQ multiplex PCR; TCRdb lists only in-frame clones, some missing. The sample shows roughly 73,000 clones, over 75% of them seen only once. Sequences were obtained from blood. The source of these receptors is a man aged 50-59 years in good health.

The V call is TRBV6-5, the J call TRBJ1-1; tentatively, D is TRBD1 (6 bases). The length of the CDR3 is 13 residues. Germline V CDR1 and CDR2: MNHEY, SVGAGI. V was pared by 6 bases and J by 7 bases, with 15 bases between. The CDR3 sequence is CASRQGRRGEAFF. CDR3 sequence (DNA): TGTGCCAGCAGACAGGGCCGGAGGGGTGAAGCTTTCTTT.

The CDR3 DNA follows: TGTGCCAGCAGCGGGACAGGGGATGGCACCGGGGAGCTGTTTTTT. Its protein product is CASSGTGDGTGELFF. The chain uses TRBV2 and TRBJ2-2, with TRBD1 matching 10 bases. The ends lost 6 bases at V and 4 bases at J; junction bases unmatched: 5. The CDR3 runs 15 residues. The V gene's germline CDR1 is SNHLY and CDR2 FYNNEI.

This chain connects TRBV7-2 to TRBJ1-1, with D perhaps TRBD1 (6 bases). Germline CDR1 SGHTA, CDR2 FQGNSA. The CDR3 has 13 residues. The V end lost 5 bases, the J end lost 1 base, and 8 bases lay between the germline ends. CDR3 protein: CASSGGGNTEAFF. CDR3 nucleotides: TGTGCCAGCAGCGGAGGGGGGAACACTGAAGCTTTCTTT.

V and J are TRBV6-5 and TRBJ1-3; D is unresolved. The CDR3 consists of 13 residues. V was trimmed by 8 bases and J by 3 bases, leaving 11 bases between them. Germline CDR1 is MNHEY and CDR2 is SVGAGI. The CDR3 loop reads CASLKKYGNTIYF. The CDR3 coding sequence is TGTGCCAGCTTGAAGAAATATGGAAACACCATATATTTT.

This chain uses TRBV9 with TRBJ1-2; 7 bases are a match to TRBD1. Trimming at V came to 5 bases and at J to 1 base, leaving 8 bases not matched to a gene. From germline, CDR1 is SGDLS and CDR2 YYNGEE. CDR3 size: 15 residues. CDR3 DNA sequence: TGTGCCAGCAGTCTATCCGGGACAGATAACTATGGCTACACCTTC. Protein sequence: CASSLSGTDNYGYTF.

The chain joins TRBV29-1 to TRBJ2-2; tentative D call: TRBD1 (8 bases). Germline values: CDR1 SQVTM, CDR2 ANQGSEA. This CDR3 comprises 12 residues. Trimming stripped 5 bases from V and 6 bases from J, with 10 bases between. The CDR3 bases are TGCAGCGTTACAGGGGGGGCCGGGGAGCTGTTTTTT. Translating it yields CSVTGGAGELFF.

J is TRBJ2-7 and V is TRBV7-8; the D gene is possibly TRBD2 (5 bases). From germline, CDR1 is SGHVS and CDR2 FQNEAQ. Trimming shortened V by 7 bases and J by 1 base, and 20 bases separated the two germline ends. This CDR3 is 16 amino acids long. The CDR3, as DNA: TGTGCCAGCACCCCCCCAGTACGGGAAAGTTCCTACGAGCAGTACTTC. Encoded protein: CASTPPVRESSYEQYF. Full variable domain (rest looked up from reference TRBV7-8 and TRBJ2-7): GAGVSQSPRYKVAKRGQDVALRCDPISGHVSLFWYQQALGQGPEFLTYFQNEAQLDKSGLPSDRFFAERPEGSVSTLKIQRTQQEDSAVYLCASTPPVRESSYEQYFGPGTRLTVT.

V and J are TRBV5-5 and TRBJ2-2, with D perhaps TRBD2 (6 bases). Trimming pared 2 bases from V and 1 base from J, leaving 18 bases between. The CDR3 extends over 18 amino acids. CDR1 is SGHKS and CDR2 is YYEKEE in the germline V gene (reference sequence). The CDR3 loop reads CASSLLGDSGMNTGELFF. The CDR3 DNA follows: TGTGCCAGCAGCTTATTAGGGGACTCGGGAATGAACACCGGGGAGCTGTTTTTT.

This CDR3 is CASSLFRTETQYF. The CDR3 coding sequence is TGTGCCAGCAGCTTATTCAGGACGGAGACCCAGTACTTC. The chain employs TRBV7-9 and TRBJ2-5; D is uncertain. The ends were cut back, 2 bases at V and 5 bases at J, with 9 bases in the middle. The germline V gene encodes CDR1 SEHNR and CDR2 FQNEAQ (reference sequence). CDR3 size: 13 residues.

The chain uses TRBV2 and TRBJ2-1; a weak D match, TRBD1 (5 bases). CDR3 length equals 13 residues. Germline CDR1 SNHLY, CDR2 FYNNEI. V lost 6 bases and J 6 bases, leaving 12 bases between the germline ends. CDR3 in amino acids: CASRASGFNEQFF. CDR3 DNA: TGTGCCAGCAGGGCGTCAGGGTTCAATGAGCAGTTCTTC.

The genes are TRBV3-1 (or the pseudogene TRBV3-2) and TRBJ1-3, with D possibly matching TRBD1 (6 bases). The germline gives CDR1 LGHDT, CDR2 YNNKEL (reference sequence). This CDR3 spans 14 amino acids. Deletions cut 1 base from V and 3 bases from J, with 7 bases between. The CDR3 here is CASSQGDNGNTIYF. CDR3 nucleotide sequence: TGTGCCAGCAGCCAAGGGGACAATGGAAACACCATATATTTT.

A few counts support this clone. The chain couples TRBV6-2 or TRBV6-3 to TRBJ2-5; 9 bases match TRBD2. The germline V gene has CDR1 MNHEY and CDR2 SVGEGT. V lost 4 bases and J lost 5; bases outside the gene matches: 5. This CDR3 contains 14 residues. The CDR3 spells CASSFPREGETQYF. The CDR3 region has the DNA TGTGCCAGCAGTTTCCCGCGGGAGGGCGAGACCCAGTACTTC.

V gene TRBV4-3 combines with J gene TRBJ2-1; D is possibly TRBD2 (6 bases). Trimming stripped 4 bases from V and 2 bases from J, with 12 bases between. This CDR3 is 15 amino acids long. The germline V gene has CDR1 LGHNA and CDR2 YSLEER. CDR3 bases: TGCGCCAGCAGCCCCAGGGCTAGCGCCTACAATGAGCAGTTCTTC. It yields the protein CASSPRASAYNEQFF.

This clone has only one observation. The J gene is TRBJ1-5, the V gene TRBV4-3, with TRBD1 as a possible D gene (5 bases). Germline V gene sequence: CDR1 LGHNA, CDR2 YSLEER. V was shortened by 0 bases and J by 1 base, with 10 bases between the two germline ends. The length of the CDR3 is 16 residues. CDR3 DNA sequence: TGCGCCAGCAGCCAAGAATTGGGGGTCAGCAATCAGCCCCAGCATTTT. Translation: CASSQELGVSNQPQHF.

The J gene is TRBJ2-5, the V gene TRBV9; 12 bases agree with TRBD2. Germline CDR1 is SGDLS and CDR2 is YYNGEE. The CDR3 consists of 16 residues. Losses at the gene ends were 0 bases for V and 2 bases for J; bases not matched to a gene: 2. The CDR3 DNA is TGTGCCAGCAGCGTAGGGACTAGCGGGGTTCAAGAGACCCAGTACTTC. This codes for CASSVGTSGVQETQYF.

The V and J genes are TRBV28 and TRBJ1-2, with a possible D match to TRBD1 (5 bases). The germline V gene has CDR1 MDHEN and CDR2 SYDVKM. V shed 7 bases and J shed 8 bases, with 8 bases lying between them. CDR3 length equals 10 residues. The CDR3 DNA follows: TGTGCCAGCAAGAGGGGCGGCTACACCTTC. Translating gives CASKRGGYTF.

V and J are TRBV19 and TRBJ1-2, with a tentative D call TRBD1 (6 bases). V shed 10 bases and J shed 4 bases, with 19 bases lying between them. Germline-derived CDR1 and CDR2 are LNHDA and SQIVND (reference sequence). The CDR3 has 14 amino acids. DNA of the CDR3: TGTGCCACCAGTGTTTTAGGGGGAGGCTATGGCTACACCTTC. Its translation: CATSVLGGGYGYTF.

The chain joins TRBV5-5 to TRBJ2-2, with 7 bases aligning to TRBD1. Germline V gives CDR1 SGHKS, CDR2 YYEKEE (reference sequence). The V and J ends lost 0 bases and 0 bases, in that order; junction bases with no gene match: 2. CDR3 length: 16 amino acids. CDR3 sequence: CASSLDRGANTGELFF. Written as DNA, the CDR3 is TGTGCCAGCAGCTTGGACAGGGGCGCGAACACCGGGGAGCTGTTTTTT.

The chain employs TRBV9 and TRBJ1-6; D is unclear. V lost 0 bases, J lost 8 bases, and 12 bases lay in between. This CDR3 contains 15 residues. From germline, CDR1 is SGDLS and CDR2 YYNGEE. The CDR3 DNA follows: TGTGCCAGCAGCGTAGGCCCCCGGTCAGATTCACCCCTCCACTTT. It translates to CASSVGPRSDSPLHF.

The rearrangement uses TRBV6-4 and TRBJ2-1; perhaps TRBD1 as D (5 bases). The CDR3 is 14 amino acids. Trimming removed 1 base from V and 10 bases from J, with 14 bases in between. CDR1 MRHNA and CDR2 SNTAGT come from the germline V gene. CDR3 sequence (DNA): TGTGCCAGCAGTGACTTACCAGGGCGGAAAGAGCAGTTCTTC. Its protein is CASSDLPGRKEQFF.